The 10 T cell receptor beta chains below come from one sample, sequenced in a study of CD8+ T cells in alopecia areata. Stated treatment: oral pan-JAK inhibitor, 5-10 mg twice daily. RNA extraction was followed by reverse transcription into cDNA, which acted as the sequencing template. This table comes from immunoSEQ multiplex PCR, and its TCRdb copy is limited to in-frame clones, with some not included. The sample consists of around 100,000 clones, approximately 51% of them appearing once. The specimen was CD4+ T cells sorted from blood, collected at week 24, from a patient treated with tofacitinib. The receptors shown here come from a human donor with alopecia areata.

This clone was seen only a few times. The rearrangement links TRBV18 to TRBJ2-7, with TRBD1 matching 9 bases. The CDR3 runs 16 residues. V lost 5 bases and J lost 4; bases outside the gene matches: 12. Per germline, CDR1 KGHSH and CDR2 LQKENI. CDR3 sequence (DNA): TGTGCCAGCTCATCGGGACAGGGCGTCCACCCTTACGAGCAGTACTTC. Protein sequence: CASSSGQGVHPYEQYF.

There are a few counts of this clone. In DNA, the CDR3 is TGCGCCAGCAGCCAGATAGCGGGGGACAAAAACATTCAGTACTTC. This gives the protein CASSQIAGDKNIQYF. V usage is TRBV4-1 and J usage is TRBJ2-4; 9 bases line up with TRBD2. CDR3 length: 15 amino acids. V lost 3 bases and J lost 3; bases outside the gene matches: 3. From germline, CDR1 is MGHRA and CDR2 YSYEKL.

The sample holds a few counts of this clone. This sequence joins TRBV19 and TRBJ1-2, with D unresolved. The germline V gene has CDR1 LNHDA and CDR2 SQIVND (reference sequence). The V gene lost 7 bases and the J gene lost 2 bases, with 5 bases spanning the gap. This CDR3 has 11 residues. This CDR3 is CASTENYGYTF. The DNA of the CDR3 is TGTGCCAGTACCGAAAACTATGGCTACACCTTC.

The chain uses TRBV5-4 and TRBJ2-5; 12 positions agree with TRBD2. CDR3 size: 17 residues. J gave up 3 bases and V 4 bases, and 10 bases lay outside the gene matches. Per germline, CDR1 SGHNT and CDR2 YYREEE (reference sequence). For the CDR3, the DNA is TGTGCCAGCAGCCCCGGTCTAGCGGGGGGGCCGGAAGAGACCCAGTACTTC. Amino acid sequence: CASSPGLAGGPEETQYF.

This clone was found a few times. Other DNA sequences in this sample translate to the same CDR3. The rearrangement links TRBV29-1 to TRBJ2-3, with 7 bases that match TRBD2. The germline V gene encodes CDR1 SQVTM and CDR2 ANQGSEA. The CDR3 loop spans 12 amino acids. CDR3 bases: TGCAGTTTGCGGGGGAGCACAGATACGCAGTATTTT. Its protein product is CSLRGSTDTQYF.

This clone was counted only a few times. This chain connects TRBV29-1 to TRBJ2-1; 12 nucleotides match TRBD2. The CDR3 runs to 15 residues. V was clipped by 8 bases and J by 6 bases; unmatched bases: 11. The germline V gene encodes CDR1 SQVTM and CDR2 ANQGSEA. The CDR3 loop is CSSSGLAGGTNEQFF. CDR3 nucleotide sequence: TGCAGCTCCTCGGGGCTAGCGGGGGGGACCAATGAGCAGTTCTTC.

With respect to this clone: Other DNA sequences within the sample encode an identical CDR3. The J gene is TRBJ2-5, the V gene TRBV15; D remains unclear. The CDR3 consists of 13 residues. Germline loops: CDR1 LNHNV, CDR2 YYDKDF (reference sequence). Trimming removed 2 bases from V and 2 bases from J, with 6 bases in between. The CDR3 loop reads CATSRNSQETQYF. CDR3 DNA: TGTGCCACCAGCAGAAACAGTCAAGAGACCCAGTACTTC. The variable domain in full, completed from reference TRBV15 and TRBJ2-5, reads DAMVIQNPRYQVTQFGKPVTLSCSQTLNHNVMYWYQQKSSQAPKLLFHYYDKDFNNEADTPDNFQSRRPNTSFCFLDIRSPGLGDTAMYLCATSRNSQETQYFGPGTRLLVL.

The V gene is TRBV29-1, the J gene TRBJ1-1; 8 nucleotides match TRBD1. The junction had 15 bases not matched to a gene; V was cut back by 7 bases and J by 11 bases. This CDR3 is 13 amino acids long. In germline, CDR1 is SQVTM, CDR2 ANQGSEA. The CDR3 DNA reads TGCAGCGCAAAAGACAGGGGTCGAGTTGGGGCTTTCTTT. Residues: CSAKDRGRVGAFF.

This chain uses TRBV18 with TRBJ2-5; D call uncertain. Per germline, CDR1 KGHSH and CDR2 LQKENI. V was pared by 5 bases and J by 2 bases, with 12 bases between. The CDR3 extends over 14 amino acids. The CDR3 DNA follows: TGTGCCAGCTCATCGGGCTCCAGGCAAGAGACCCAGTACTTC. It encodes CASSSGSRQETQYF.

V and J are TRBV4-1 and TRBJ2-5; tentatively, D is TRBD1 or TRBD2 (6 bases each). This CDR3 contains 15 residues. Germline assignment: CDR1 MGHRA and CDR2 YSYEKL. Trimming shortened V by 0 bases and J by 7 bases, and 15 bases separated the two germline ends. Here the CDR3 DNA reads TGCGCCAGCAGCCAAGACACAGGGACTGTGACGACCCAGTACTTC. It is translated as CASSQDTGTVTTQYF.